This T cell receptor beta chain was retrieved from a study of CD8 T cells in Susac syndrome. Random hexamers were used to reverse transcribe the RNA input (about 0.45 to 1 ug). By means of immunoSEQ multiplex PCR, TCR beta CDR3 spanning 54 Vbeta and 13 Jbeta underwent amplification. TCRdb ran MiXCR on the immunoSEQ multiplex PCR reads and lists one entry per CDR3 protein. The top ten hold 0.093% of the sample, which has 100,000 to 150,000 distinct CDR3 sequences, 85% to 95% seen once. Sequencing of TCR beta was performed on blood CD8+ T cells and on blood CD4+ T cells. The multiple sclerosis controls comprised treatment-naive patients whose relapsing-remitting disease was stable or active. Both CD4+ and CD8+ T cells were negatively isolated, and TEMRA cells underwent FACS enrichment. Germline V lookup: CDR1 LNHDA, CDR2 SQIVND (reference sequence). V was clipped by 7 bases and J by 4 bases, with 14 bases between them. This CDR3 is built from 15 residues.

This clonotype showed up just a few times. Sequencing used CD4+ T cells from PBMCs. The sequence came from a human donor with multiple sclerosis. The chain joins TRBV19 to TRBJ2-6; D might be TRBD2 (5 bases). CDR3 DNA sequence: TGTGCCAGTAACTCTCCCGGGGTCGGGGCCAACGTCCTGACTTTC. This sequence encodes CASNSPGVGANVLTF. The full variable domain, completed using reference TRBV19 and TRBJ2-6, is DGGITQSPKYLFRKEGQNVTLSCEQNLNHDAMYWYRQDPGQGLRLIYYSQIVNDFQKGDIAEGYSVSREKKESFPLTVTSAQKNPTAFYLCASNSPGVGANVLTFGAGSRLTVL.